A selection of T cell receptor beta chains follows, all from one sample in a study of CD8 T cells in Susac syndrome. One entry per CDR3 protein results from TCRdb running MiXCR on the immunoSEQ multiplex PCR reads. The data contain more than 200,000 distinct CDR3 sequences, 94% of them singletons. The sample was CD4+ T cells from PBMCs. These receptors were collected from a human donor with Susac syndrome. CDR3s include the opening cysteine and the closing phenylalanine or tryptophan. The order of the fields is V gene, clone size, J gene, CDR3 length, D gene, CDR3 DNA, CDR3 protein. The D gene is left open where the match is weak. Expanded clones are given a class, and other clones once, few, many or no size at all.

TRBV7-2	.	TRBJ2-5	14	.	TGTGCCAGCAGCGCCTGGGACGGCCAAGAGACCCAGTACTTC	CASSAWDGQETQYF
TRBV29-1	once	TRBJ2-3	12	.	TGCAGCGTCGGGACCCCGGGAGATACGCAGTATTTT	CSVGTPGDTQYF
TRBV29-1	.	TRBJ2-5	12	.	TGCAGCGTTGAGCTAGACCAAGAGACCCAGTACTTC	CSVELDQETQYF
TRBV20-1	.	TRBJ1-2	13	.	TGCAGTGCCAGGACGGGGGTGGACTATGGCTACACCTTC	CSARTGVDYGYTF
TRBV9	.	TRBJ1-4	15	TRBD1	TGTGCCAGCAGCTTCCCGGGCAGGGGGGAAGAAAAACTGTTTTTT	CASSFPGRGEEKLFF
TRBV6-4	.	TRBJ1-2	15	.	TGTGCCAGCAGTGCGGACGGGGGAACAGACTATGGCTACACCTTC	CASSADGGTDYGYTF
TRBV18	.	TRBJ2-7	14	.	TGTGCCAGCTCACCGACTCGACGTCCCTACGAGCAGTACTTC	CASSPTRRPYEQYF
TRBV19	.	TRBJ1-1	11	.	TGTGCCAGTGGATTATTAGACGGAGCTTTCTTT	CASGLLDGAFF
TRBV7-8	.	TRBJ1-6	14	.	TGTGCCAGCAGCTTATCGGGGGGCGATTCACCCCTCCACTTT	CASSLSGGDSPLHF
TRBV11-2	.	TRBJ2-7	15	TRBD1	TGTGCCAGCAGCCCTGGGACAGGGACTCCCTACGAGCAGTACTTC	CASSPGTGTPYEQYF
TRBV5-6	.	TRBJ1-2	14	.	TGTGCCAGCAGCCCGACAGACAGATTCGGCGGCTACACCTTC	CASSPTDRFGGYTF
TRBV2	.	TRBJ2-5	13	.	TGTGCCAGCAGTGTCCAGGGGCGGGAGACCCAGTACTTC	CASSVQGRETQYF
TRBV25-1	.	TRBJ1-6	15	.	TGTGCCAGCAGTGAAAGGGTCAGGGAGAGGTCACCCCTCCACTTT	CASSERVRERSPLHF
TRBV19	.	TRBJ2-6	16	.	TGTGCCAGTAGTATAACCGGAGGCTCTGGGGCCAACGTCCTGACTTTC	CASSITGGSGANVLTF
TRBV20-1	.	TRBJ1-4	11	.	TGCAGTGGACCGTATAATGAAAAACTGTTTTTT	CSGPYNEKLFF
TRBV20-1	once	TRBJ1-4	15	.	TGCAGTGCTAGAGAGCGGGGAGGGGGTGATGAAAAACTGTTTTTT	CSARERGGGDEKLFF
TRBV7-3	once	TRBJ2-2	14	.	TGTGCCAGCAGCGGTAGCGGGAACACCGGGGAGCTGTTTTTT	CASSGSGNTGELFF
TRBV30	few	TRBJ2-3	14	.	TGTGCCTGGAGTTTCCCCGGACTAACAGATACGCAGTATTTT	CAWSFPGLTDTQYF
TRBV7-8	.	TRBJ2-3	14	TRBD2	TGTGCCAGCAGCCTAGCGGGGGGGAGGGATACGCAGTATTTT	CASSLAGGRDTQYF
TRBV30	.	TRBJ1-1	12	.	TGTGCCTGGAGCGGACAGAACACTGAAGCTTTCTTT	CAWSGQNTEAFF
TRBV6-2/TRBV6-3	.	TRBJ2-3	15	.	TGTGCCAGCAGTACGGACAGCGGGAACACAGATACGCAGTATTTT	CASSTDSGNTDTQYF
TRBV7-2	.	TRBJ1-2	14	.	TGTGCCAGCAGCCCCCGGGTTATCGCCTATGGCTACACCTTC	CASSPRVIAYGYTF
TRBV12-5	.	TRBJ2-1	15	.	TGTGCTAGTGGTTTGAATTCCGAACCTTACAATGAGCAGTTCTTC	CASGLNSEPYNEQFF
TRBV15	.	TRBJ2-7	15	TRBD1	TGTGCCACCAGCAGAGAGACAGGGGTCCCCTACGAGCAGTACTTC	CATSRETGVPYEQYF
TRBV6-6	.	TRBJ2-3	15	TRBD2	TGTGCCAGCGGTGGGACTAGCGGGATGCCAGATACGCAGTATTTT	CASGGTSGMPDTQYF
TRBV4-2	.	TRBJ1-6	13	.	TGTGCCAGCAGACCGGCAGGGGATTCACCCCTCCACTTT	CASRPAGDSPLHF
TRBV15	.	TRBJ2-7	14	.	TGTGCCACCAGCAGAGATGCGGCCGCGTATGAGCAGTACTTC	CATSRDAAAYEQYF
TRBV18	.	TRBJ1-1	13	TRBD1	TGTGCCAGCTCGACAACAGGGGCCACTGAAGCTTTCTTT	CASSTTGATEAFF
TRBV4-2	.	TRBJ2-3	13	.	TGTGCCAGCAGCCAAGAACGCGCAGATACGCAGTATTTT	CASSQERADTQYF